This TCR beta chain emerged from a study of Ad26.COV2.S vaccination and SARS-CoV-2 variants. This table comes from immunoSEQ multiplex PCR, and its TCRdb copy is limited to in-frame clones, with some not included. Among 300,000 to 500,000 clones listed, roughly nine tenths were seen once. Treatment of the sample: 15 to 20 received Ad26.COV2.S at low or high dose, single or two shots; 5 received placebo; per-sample allocation not given. Sampling was performed 63 days after the first vaccine or placebo injection. The TCR comes from a person aged 18 to 59 who received the Ad26.COV2.S COVID-19 vaccine or a placebo. The sequencing used peripheral blood, collected in a trial of Ad26.COV2.S vaccine versus placebo.

DNA of the CDR3: TGTGCCAGCAGCCAAGAAGCCGGGTTATACGAGCAGTACTTC. Protein: CASSQEAGLYEQYF. The chain is built from TRBV14 and TRBJ2-7; no firm D call. The CDR3 is 14 residues long. Trimming removed 0 bases at V and 4 bases at J, with 10 bases between. Germline CDR1 and CDR2: SGHDN and FVKESK.